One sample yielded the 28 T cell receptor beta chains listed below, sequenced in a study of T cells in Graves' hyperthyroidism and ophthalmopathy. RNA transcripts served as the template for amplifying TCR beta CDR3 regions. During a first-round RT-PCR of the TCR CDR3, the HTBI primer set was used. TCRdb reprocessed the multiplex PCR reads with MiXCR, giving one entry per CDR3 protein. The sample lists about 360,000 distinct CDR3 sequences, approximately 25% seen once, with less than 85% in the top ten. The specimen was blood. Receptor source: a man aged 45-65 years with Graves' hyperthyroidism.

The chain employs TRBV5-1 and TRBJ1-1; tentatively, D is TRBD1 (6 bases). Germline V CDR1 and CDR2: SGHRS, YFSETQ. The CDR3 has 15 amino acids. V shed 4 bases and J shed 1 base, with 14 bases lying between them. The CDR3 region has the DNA TGCGCCAGCAGCGCCTCACAGGGAACGAACACTGAAGCTTTCTTT. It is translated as CASSASQGTNTEAFF.

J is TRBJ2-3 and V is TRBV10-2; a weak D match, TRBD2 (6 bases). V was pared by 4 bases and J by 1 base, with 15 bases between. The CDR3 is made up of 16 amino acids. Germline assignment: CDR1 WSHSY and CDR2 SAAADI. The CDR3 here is CASSGNPGARTDTQYF. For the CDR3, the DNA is TGCGCCAGCAGTGGCAACCCGGGAGCTCGCACAGATACGCAGTATTTT.

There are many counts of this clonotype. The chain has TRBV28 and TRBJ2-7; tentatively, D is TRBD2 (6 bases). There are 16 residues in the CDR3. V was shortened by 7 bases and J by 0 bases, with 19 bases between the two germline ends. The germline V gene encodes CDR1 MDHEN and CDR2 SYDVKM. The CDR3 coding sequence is TGTGCCAGCATCTCCGACGGGAGAAGGGGCTCCTACGAGCAGTACTTC. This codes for CASISDGRRGSYEQYF.

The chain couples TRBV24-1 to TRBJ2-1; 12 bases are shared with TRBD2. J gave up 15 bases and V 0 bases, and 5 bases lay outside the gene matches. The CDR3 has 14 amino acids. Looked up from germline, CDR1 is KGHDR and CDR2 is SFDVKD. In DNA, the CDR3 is TGTGCCACCAGTGATTTGGCTAGCGGGAGGGGGGCGTTCTTC. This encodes CATSDLASGRGAFF.

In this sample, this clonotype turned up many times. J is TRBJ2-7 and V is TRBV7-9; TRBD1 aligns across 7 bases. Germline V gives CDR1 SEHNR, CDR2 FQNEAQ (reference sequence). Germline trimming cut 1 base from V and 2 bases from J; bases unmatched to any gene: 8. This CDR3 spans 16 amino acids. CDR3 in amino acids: CASSLGPRDSTYEQYF. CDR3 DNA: TGTGCCAGCAGCTTAGGCCCCCGGGACAGCACCTACGAGCAGTACTTC. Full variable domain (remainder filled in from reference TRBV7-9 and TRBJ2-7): DTGVSQNPRHKITKRGQNVTFRCDPISEHNRLYWYRQTLGQGPEFLTYFQNEAQLEKSRLLSDRFSAERPKGSFSTLEIQRTEQGDSAMYLCASSLGPRDSTYEQYFGPGTRLTVT.

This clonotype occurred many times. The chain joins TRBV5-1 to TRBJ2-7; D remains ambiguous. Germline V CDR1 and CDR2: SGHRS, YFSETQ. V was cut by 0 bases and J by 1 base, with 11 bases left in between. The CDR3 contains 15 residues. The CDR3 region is CASSLDFSWSYEQYF. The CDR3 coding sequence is TGCGCCAGCAGCTTGGATTTCAGTTGGTCCTACGAGCAGTACTTC.

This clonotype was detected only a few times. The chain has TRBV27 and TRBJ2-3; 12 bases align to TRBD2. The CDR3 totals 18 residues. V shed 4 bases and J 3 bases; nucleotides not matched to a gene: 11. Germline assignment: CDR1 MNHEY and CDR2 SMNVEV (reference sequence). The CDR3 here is CASSSPILTSGRTDTQYF. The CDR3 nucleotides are TGTGCCAGCAGTTCCCCGATCTTGACTAGCGGGAGAACAGATACGCAGTATTTT.

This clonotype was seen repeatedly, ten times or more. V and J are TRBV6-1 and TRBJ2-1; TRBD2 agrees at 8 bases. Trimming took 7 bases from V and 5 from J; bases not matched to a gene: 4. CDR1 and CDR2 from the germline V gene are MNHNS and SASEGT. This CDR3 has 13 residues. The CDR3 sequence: CASKRESHNEQFF. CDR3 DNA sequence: TGTGCCAGCAAGCGGGAGAGCCACAATGAGCAGTTCTTC.

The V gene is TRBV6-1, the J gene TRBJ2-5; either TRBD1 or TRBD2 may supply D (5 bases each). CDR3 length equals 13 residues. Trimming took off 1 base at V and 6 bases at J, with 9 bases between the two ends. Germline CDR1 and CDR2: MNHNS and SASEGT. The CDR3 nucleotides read TGTGCCAGCAGTGAAGTGGGGGTGCAGACCCAGTACTTC. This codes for CASSEVGVQTQYF.

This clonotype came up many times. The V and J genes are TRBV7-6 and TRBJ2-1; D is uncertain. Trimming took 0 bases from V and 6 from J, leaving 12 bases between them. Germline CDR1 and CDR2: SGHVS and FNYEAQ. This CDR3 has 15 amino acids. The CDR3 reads CASSLARAQTNEQFF. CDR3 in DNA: TGTGCCAGCAGCTTAGCCCGGGCCCAAACCAATGAGCAGTTCTTC.

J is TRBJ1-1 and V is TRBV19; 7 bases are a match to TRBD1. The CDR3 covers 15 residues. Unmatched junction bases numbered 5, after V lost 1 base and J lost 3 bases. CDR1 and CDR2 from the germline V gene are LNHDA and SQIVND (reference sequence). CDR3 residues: CASSIGGTVYTEAFF. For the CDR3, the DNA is TGTGCCAGTAGTATAGGCGGGACAGTGTACACTGAAGCTTTCTTT.

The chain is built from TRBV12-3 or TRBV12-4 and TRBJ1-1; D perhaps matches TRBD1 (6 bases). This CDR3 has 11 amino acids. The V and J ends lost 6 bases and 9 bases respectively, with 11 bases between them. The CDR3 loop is CASSKTGKAFF. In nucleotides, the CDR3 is TGTGCCAGCAGCAAGACAGGTAAAGCTTTCTTT.

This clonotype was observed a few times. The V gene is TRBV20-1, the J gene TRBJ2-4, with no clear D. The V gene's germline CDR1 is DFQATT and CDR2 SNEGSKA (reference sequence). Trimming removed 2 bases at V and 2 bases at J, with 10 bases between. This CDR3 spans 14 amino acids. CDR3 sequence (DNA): TGCAGTGCTAGATCCACTGGGCCCAAAAACATTCAGTACTTC. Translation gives CSARSTGPKNIQYF.

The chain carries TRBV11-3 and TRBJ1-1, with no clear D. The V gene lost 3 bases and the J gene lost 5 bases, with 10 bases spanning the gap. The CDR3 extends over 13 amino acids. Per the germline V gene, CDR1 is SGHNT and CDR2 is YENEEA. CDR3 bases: TGTGCCAGCAGCTTTCGGTCTGGAACTGAAGCTTTCTTT. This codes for CASSFRSGTEAFF. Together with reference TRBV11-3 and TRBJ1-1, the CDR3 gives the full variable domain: EAGVVQSPRYKIIEKKQPVAFWCNPISGHNTLYWYLQNLGQGPELLIRYENEEAVDDSQLPKDRFSAERLKGVDSTLKIQPAELGDSAVYLCASSFRSGTEAFFGQGTRLTVV.

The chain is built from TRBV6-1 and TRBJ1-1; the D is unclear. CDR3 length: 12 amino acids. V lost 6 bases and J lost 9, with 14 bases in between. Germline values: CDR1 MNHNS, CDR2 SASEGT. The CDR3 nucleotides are TGTGCCAGCAGAAAGGAATCGGGGAAAGCTTTCTTT. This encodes CASRKESGKAFF.

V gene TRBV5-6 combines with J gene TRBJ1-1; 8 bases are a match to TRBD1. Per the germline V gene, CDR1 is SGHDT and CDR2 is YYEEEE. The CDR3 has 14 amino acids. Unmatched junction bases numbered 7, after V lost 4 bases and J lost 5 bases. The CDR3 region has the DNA TGTGCCAGCAGCGTGGACAGGGAGACGACTGAAGCTTTCTTT. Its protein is CASSVDRETTEAFF.

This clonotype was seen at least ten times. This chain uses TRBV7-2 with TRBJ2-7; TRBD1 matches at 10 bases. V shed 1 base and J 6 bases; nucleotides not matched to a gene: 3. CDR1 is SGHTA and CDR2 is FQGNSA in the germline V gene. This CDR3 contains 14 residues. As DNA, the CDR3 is TGTGCCAGCAGCTTAGAGACAGGGGGCGCCGAGCAGTACTTC. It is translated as CASSLETGGAEQYF.

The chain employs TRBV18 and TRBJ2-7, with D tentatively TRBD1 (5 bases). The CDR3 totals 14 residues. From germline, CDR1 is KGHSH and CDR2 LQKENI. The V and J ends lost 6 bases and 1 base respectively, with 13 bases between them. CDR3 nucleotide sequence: TGTGCCAGCTCTCACCAACGACAGTCCTACGAGCAGTACTTC. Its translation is CASSHQRQSYEQYF.

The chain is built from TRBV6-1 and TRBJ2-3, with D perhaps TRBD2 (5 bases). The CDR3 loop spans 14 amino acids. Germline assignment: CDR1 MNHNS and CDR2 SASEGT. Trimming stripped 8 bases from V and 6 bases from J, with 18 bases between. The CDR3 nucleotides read TGTGCCAGCCTACGGGATATGCGTGGGGATACGCAGTATTTT. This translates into CASLRDMRGDTQYF.

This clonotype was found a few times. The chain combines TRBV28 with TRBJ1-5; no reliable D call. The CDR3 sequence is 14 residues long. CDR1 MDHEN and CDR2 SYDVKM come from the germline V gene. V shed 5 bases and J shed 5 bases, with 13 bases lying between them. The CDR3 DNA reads TGTGCCAGCAGTACTCCTCTTGGGGATCAGCCCCAGCATTTT. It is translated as CASSTPLGDQPQHF.

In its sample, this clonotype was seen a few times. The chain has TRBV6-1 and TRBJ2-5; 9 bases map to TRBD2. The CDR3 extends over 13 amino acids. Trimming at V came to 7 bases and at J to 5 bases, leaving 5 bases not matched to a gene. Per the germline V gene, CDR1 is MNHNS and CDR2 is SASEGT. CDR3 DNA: TGTGCCAGCATACGTAGCGGGAGCGAGACCCAGTACTTC. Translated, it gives CASIRSGSETQYF.

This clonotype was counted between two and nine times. The CDR3 loop is CASSSGHLSNQPQHF. The CDR3 coding sequence is TGTGCCAGTAGTTCGGGACACCTTAGCAATCAGCCCCAGCATTTT. V gene TRBV19 combines with J gene TRBJ1-5, with D maybe TRBD1 (6 bases). This CDR3 is built from 15 residues. Trimming removed 5 bases from V and 0 bases from J, with 11 bases in between. Germline V gene data show CDR1 as LNHDA and CDR2 as SQIVND (reference sequence).

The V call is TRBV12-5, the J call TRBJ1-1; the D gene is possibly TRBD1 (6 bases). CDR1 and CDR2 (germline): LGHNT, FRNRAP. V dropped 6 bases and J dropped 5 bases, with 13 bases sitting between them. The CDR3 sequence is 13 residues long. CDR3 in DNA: TGTGCTAGTGGCCAAGGGGGTCGGACTGAAGCTTTCTTT. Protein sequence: CASGQGGRTEAFF.

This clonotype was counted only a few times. In DNA, the CDR3 is TGTGCCAGCGGGGTGGGAGACTCCTACAATGAGCAGTTCTTC. This sequence encodes CASGVGDSYNEQFF. V usage is TRBV12-3 or TRBV12-4 and J usage is TRBJ2-1, with a weak D call TRBD2 (5 bases). The CDR3 is made up of 14 amino acids. V was trimmed by 8 bases and J by 0 bases, leaving 11 bases between them.

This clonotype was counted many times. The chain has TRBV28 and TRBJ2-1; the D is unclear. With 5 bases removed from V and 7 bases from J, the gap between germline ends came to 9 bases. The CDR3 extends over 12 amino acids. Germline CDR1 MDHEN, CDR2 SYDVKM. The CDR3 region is CASSGRLNEQFF. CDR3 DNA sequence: TGTGCCAGCAGTGGGCGTTTAAATGAGCAGTTCTTC.

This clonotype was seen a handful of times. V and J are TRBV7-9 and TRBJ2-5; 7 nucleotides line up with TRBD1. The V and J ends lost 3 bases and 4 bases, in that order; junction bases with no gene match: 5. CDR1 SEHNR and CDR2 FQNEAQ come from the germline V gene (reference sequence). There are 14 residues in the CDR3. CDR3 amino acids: CASSFDRVRETQYF. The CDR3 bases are TGTGCCAGCAGCTTCGACAGGGTCAGAGAGACCCAGTACTTC. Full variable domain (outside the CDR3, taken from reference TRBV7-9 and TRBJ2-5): DTGVSQNPRHKITKRGQNVTFRCDPISEHNRLYWYRQTLGQGPEFLTYFQNEAQLEKSRLLSDRFSAERPKGSFSTLEIQRTEQGDSAMYLCASSFDRVRETQYFGPGTRLLVL.

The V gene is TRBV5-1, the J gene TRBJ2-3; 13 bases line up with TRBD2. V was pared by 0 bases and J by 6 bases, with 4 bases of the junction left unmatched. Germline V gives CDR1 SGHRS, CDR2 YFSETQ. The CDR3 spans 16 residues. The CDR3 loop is CASSLALAGGPDTQYF. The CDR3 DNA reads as TGCGCCAGCAGCTTGGCACTAGCGGGAGGGCCCGATACGCAGTATTTT.

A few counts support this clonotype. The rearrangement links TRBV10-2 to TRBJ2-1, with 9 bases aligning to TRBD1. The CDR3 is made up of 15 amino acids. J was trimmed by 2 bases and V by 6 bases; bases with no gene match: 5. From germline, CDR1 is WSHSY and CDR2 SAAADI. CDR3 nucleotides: TGCGCCAGCAGGCGGGGGACAGGGACCTACAATGAGCAGTTCTTC. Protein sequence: CASRRGTGTYNEQFF.